The present T cell receptor beta chain was sequenced within a study of cytomegalovirus exposure and HLA in healthy donors. Study details: Among the 300 to 400 donors who were genotyped, about 79% fell in the genetic ancestry cluster that is associated with self-reported Caucasian donors. Study results and limitations: Highly shared sequence variants in one cluster were likely a sequencing artifact.

With regard to this clone: Its cognate antigen is unknown.

PCR was performed using 60 Vbeta and 13 Jbeta primers. The table came from immunoSEQ multiplex PCR; TCRdb's copy has only in-frame clones and leaves some out. The sample carries some 130,000 clones, approximately 70% recorded once. The germline V gene has CDR1 WNHNN and CDR2 SYGVQD (reference sequence). V was shortened by 3 bases and J by 0 bases, with 9 bases between the two germline ends. The CDR3 consists of 14 residues. The specimen was PBMCs. The receptor was isolated from a woman aged 60 to 75 in good health and CMV-seropositive. The rearrangement joins TRBV10-1 to TRBJ2-7; D possibly corresponds to TRBD1 (5 bases). The CDR3 sequence is CASSDSGISYEQYF. DNA for the CDR3: TGCGCCAGCAGTGACTCAGGGATCTCCTACGAGCAGTACTTC.